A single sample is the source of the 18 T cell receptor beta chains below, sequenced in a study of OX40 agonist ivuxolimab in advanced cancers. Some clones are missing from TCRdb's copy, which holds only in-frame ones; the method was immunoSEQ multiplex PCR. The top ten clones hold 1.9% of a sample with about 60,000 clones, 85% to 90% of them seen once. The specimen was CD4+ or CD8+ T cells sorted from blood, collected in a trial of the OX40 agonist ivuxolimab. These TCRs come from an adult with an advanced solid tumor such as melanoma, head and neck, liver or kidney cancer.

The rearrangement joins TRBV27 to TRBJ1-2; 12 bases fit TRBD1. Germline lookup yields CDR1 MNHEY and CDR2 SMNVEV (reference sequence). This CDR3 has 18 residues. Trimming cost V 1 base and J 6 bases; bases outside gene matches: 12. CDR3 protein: CASSLLVPGQGAYNGYTF. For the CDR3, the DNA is TGTGCCAGCAGTTTATTAGTCCCGGGACAGGGGGCGTATAATGGCTACACCTTC.

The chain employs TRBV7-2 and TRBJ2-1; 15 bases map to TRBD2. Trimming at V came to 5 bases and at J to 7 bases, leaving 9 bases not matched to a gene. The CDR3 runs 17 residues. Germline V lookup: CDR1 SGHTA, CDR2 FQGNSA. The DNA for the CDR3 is TGTGCCAGCAGCCGTGTCGGACTAGCGGGGGGGGATAATGAGCAGTTCTTC. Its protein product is CASSRVGLAGGDNEQFF.

CDR3 region: CASRVRVTGELFF. The CDR3 DNA follows: TGTGCCAGCAGGGTCAGGGTCACCGGGGAGCTGTTTTTT. V usage is TRBV27 and J usage is TRBJ2-2; D possibly corresponds to TRBD1 (5 bases). Germline values: CDR1 MNHEY, CDR2 SMNVEV (reference sequence). V lost 6 bases and J lost 4, with 9 bases in between. The CDR3 totals 13 residues.

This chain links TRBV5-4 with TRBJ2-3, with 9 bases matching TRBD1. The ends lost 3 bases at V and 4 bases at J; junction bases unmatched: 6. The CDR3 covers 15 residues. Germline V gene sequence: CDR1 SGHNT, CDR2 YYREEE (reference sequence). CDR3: CASSSRQGVADTQYF. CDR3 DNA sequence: TGTGCCAGCAGCTCCCGACAGGGGGTAGCAGATACGCAGTATTTT.

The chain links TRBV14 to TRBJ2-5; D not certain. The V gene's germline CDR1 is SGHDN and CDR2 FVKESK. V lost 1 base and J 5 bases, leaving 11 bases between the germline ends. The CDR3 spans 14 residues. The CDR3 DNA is TGTGCCAGCAGCCAAGTACCAGGCCCTGAGACCCAGTACTTC. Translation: CASSQVPGPETQYF.

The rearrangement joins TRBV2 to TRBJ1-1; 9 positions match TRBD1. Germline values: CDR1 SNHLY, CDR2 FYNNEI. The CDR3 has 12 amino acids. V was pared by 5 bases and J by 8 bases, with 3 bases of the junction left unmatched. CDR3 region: CASSYTGGEAFF. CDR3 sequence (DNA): TGTGCCAGCAGTTACACAGGGGGCGAAGCTTTCTTT. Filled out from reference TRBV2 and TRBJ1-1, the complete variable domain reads EPEVTQTPSHQVTQMGQEVILRCVPISNHLYFYWYRQILGQKVEFLVSFYNNEISEKSEIFDDQFSVERPDGSNFTLKIRSTKLEDSAMYFCASSYTGGEAFFGQGTRLTVV.

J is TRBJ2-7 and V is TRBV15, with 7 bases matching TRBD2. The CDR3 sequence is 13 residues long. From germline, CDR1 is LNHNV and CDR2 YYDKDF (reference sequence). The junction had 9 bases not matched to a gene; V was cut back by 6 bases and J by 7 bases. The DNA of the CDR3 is TGTGCCACCAGGGGGGAGGGGCAGTGGGAGCAGTACTTC. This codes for CATRGEGQWEQYF.

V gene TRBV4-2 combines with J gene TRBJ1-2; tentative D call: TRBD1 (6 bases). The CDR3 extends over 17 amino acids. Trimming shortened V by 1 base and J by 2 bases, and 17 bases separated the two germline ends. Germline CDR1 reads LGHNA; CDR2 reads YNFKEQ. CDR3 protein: CASSQAGTGFSNYGYTF. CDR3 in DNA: TGTGCCAGCAGCCAAGCTGGAACAGGGTTCTCAAACTATGGCTACACCTTC.

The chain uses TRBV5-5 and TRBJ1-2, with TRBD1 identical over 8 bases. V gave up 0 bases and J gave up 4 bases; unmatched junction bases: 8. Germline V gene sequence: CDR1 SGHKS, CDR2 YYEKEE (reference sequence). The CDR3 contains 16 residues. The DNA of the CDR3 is TGTGCCAGCAGCTTGGCGGTCGCAGGGGGCTCCTATGGCTACACCTTC. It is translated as CASSLAVAGGSYGYTF.

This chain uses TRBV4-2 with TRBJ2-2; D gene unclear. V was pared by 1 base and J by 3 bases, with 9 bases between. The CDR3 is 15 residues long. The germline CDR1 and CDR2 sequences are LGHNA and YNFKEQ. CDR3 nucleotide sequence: TGTGCCAGCAGCCAAGTTCACTCGGACACCGGGGAGCTGTTTTTT. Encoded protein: CASSQVHSDTGELFF.

CDR3 in amino acids: CASSAQQGDQPQHF. The DNA for the CDR3 is TGTGCCAGCAGCGCTCAACAGGGCGATCAGCCCCAGCATTTT. This chain uses TRBV2 with TRBJ1-5; TRBD1 is a possible D gene (6 bases). The CDR3 is made up of 14 amino acids. Trimming removed 6 bases at V and 5 bases at J, with 14 bases between. Germline lookup yields CDR1 SNHLY and CDR2 FYNNEI. The full variable domain, with the rest looked up from reference TRBV2 and TRBJ1-5, is EPEVTQTPSHQVTQMGQEVILRCVPISNHLYFYWYRQILGQKVEFLVSFYNNEISEKSEIFDDQFSVERPDGSNFTLKIRSTKLEDSAMYFCASSAQQGDQPQHFGDGTRLSIL.

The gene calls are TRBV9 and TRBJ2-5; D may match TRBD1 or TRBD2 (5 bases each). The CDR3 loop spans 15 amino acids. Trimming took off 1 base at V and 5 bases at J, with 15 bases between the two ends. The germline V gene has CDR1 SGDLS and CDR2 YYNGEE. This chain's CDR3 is CASSVRDRSQETQYF. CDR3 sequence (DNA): TGTGCCAGCAGCGTAAGGGACCGATCACAGGAGACCCAGTACTTC.

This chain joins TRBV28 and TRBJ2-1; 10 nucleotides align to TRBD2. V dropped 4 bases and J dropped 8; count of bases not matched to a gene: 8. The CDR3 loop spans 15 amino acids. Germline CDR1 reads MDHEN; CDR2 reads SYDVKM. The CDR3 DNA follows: TGTGCCAGCAGTTCCAGCGGGAGGGCCCAAGATGAGCAGTTCTTC. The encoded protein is CASSSSGRAQDEQFF.

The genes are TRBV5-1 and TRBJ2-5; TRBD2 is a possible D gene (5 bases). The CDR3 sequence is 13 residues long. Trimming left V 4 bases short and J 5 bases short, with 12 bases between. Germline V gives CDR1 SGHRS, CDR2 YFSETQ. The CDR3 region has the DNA TGCGCCAGCAGCCTCGGGGTCGTGGAGACCCAGTACTTC. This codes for CASSLGVVETQYF. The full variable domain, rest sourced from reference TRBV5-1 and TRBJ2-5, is KAGVTQTPRYLIKTRGQQVTLSCSPISGHRSVSWYQQTPGQGLQFLFEYFSETQRNKGNFPGRFSGRQFSNSRSEMNVSTLELGDSALYLCASSLGVVETQYFGPGTRLLVL.

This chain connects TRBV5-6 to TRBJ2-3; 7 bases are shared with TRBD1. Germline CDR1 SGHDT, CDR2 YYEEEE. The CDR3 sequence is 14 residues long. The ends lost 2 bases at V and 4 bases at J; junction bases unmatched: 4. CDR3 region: CASSFRQGSDTQYF. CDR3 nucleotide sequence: TGTGCCAGCAGCTTCAGACAGGGCTCAGATACGCAGTATTTT.

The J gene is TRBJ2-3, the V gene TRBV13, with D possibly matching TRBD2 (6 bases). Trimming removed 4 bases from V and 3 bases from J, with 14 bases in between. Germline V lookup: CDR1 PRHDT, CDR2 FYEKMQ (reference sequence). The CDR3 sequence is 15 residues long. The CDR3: CASSSGGYGTDTQYF. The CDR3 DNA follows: TGTGCCAGCAGCTCTGGGGGGTATGGAACAGATACGCAGTATTTT.

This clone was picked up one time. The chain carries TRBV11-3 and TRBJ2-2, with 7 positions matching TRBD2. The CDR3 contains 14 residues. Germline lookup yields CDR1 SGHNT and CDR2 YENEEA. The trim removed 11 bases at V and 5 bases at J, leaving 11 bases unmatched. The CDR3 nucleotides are TGTGCCTGCGCACGGGGGGAGGAAACCGGGGAGCTGTTTTTT. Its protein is CACARGEETGELFF.

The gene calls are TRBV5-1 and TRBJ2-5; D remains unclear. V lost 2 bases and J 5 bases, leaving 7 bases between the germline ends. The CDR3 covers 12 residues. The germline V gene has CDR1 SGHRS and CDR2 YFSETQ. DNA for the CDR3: TGCGCCAGCAGCTTAACTCAGGAGACCCAGTACTTC. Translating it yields CASSLTQETQYF.